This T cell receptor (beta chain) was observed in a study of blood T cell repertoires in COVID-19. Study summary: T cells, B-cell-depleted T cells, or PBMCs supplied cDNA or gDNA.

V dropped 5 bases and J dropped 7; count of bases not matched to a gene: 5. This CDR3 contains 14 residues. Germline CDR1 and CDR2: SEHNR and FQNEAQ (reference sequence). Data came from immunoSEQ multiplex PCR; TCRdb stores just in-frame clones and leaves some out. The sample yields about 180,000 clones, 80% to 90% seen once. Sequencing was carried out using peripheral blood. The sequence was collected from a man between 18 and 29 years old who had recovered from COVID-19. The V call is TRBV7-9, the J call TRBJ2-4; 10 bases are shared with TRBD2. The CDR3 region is CASSPSGSGNIQYF. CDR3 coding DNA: TGTGCCAGCAGCCCTAGCGGGAGCGGGAACATTCAGTACTTC.